This T cell receptor (beta chain) is from a study of T-cell reconstitution after alpha-beta-depleted transplantation in children. Researchers prepared the TCRbeta library using unique molecular identifiers, the study reports. TCRdb processed the PCR reads anew with MiXCR; each CDR3 protein has one entry. The table has 750,000 to 950,000 distinct CDR3 sequences, less than 20% seen once. Germline V gene lookup returns CDR1 LNHNV and CDR2 YYDKDF (reference sequence). The CDR3 spans 13 residues. V lost 5 bases to trimming and J lost 3 bases; unmatched junction nucleotides: 0. The chain uses TRBV15 and TRBJ2-1; TRBD2 matches at 8 bases. Sequencing was performed on PBMCs, mostly from graft donor cells, taken 360 days after TCRalphabeta/CD19-depleted stem cell transplant. The sequence was obtained from a male patient between 5 and 17 years old who had a stem cell transplant for acute lymphoblastic leukemia, so the T cells may come from the graft donor. The CDR3 sequence: CATSGTSYNEQFF. As DNA, the CDR3 is TGTGCCACCAGCGGGACTAGCTACAATGAGCAGTTCTTC.